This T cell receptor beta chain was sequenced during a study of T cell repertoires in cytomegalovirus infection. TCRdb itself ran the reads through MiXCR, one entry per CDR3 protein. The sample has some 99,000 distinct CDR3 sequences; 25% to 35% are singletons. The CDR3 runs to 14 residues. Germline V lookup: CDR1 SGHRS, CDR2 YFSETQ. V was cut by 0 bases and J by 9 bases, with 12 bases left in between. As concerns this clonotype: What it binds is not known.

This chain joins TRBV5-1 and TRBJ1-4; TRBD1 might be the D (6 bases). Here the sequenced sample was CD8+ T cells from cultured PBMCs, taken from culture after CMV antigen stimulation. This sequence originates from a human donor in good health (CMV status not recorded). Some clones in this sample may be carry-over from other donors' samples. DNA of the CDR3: TGCGCCAGCAGCTTGGGAGGGGGTGCACAAAAACTGTTTTTT. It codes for CASSLGGGAQKLFF.